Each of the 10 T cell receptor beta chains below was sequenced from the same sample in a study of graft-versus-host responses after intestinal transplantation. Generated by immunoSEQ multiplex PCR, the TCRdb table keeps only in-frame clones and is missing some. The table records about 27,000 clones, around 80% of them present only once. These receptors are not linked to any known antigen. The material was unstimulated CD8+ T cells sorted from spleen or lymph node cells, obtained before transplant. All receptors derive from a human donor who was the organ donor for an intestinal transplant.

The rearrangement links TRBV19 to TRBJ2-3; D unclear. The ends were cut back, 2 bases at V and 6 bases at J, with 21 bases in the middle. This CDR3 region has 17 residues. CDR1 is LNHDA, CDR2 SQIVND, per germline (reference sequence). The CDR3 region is CASSINTVGLDSDTQYF. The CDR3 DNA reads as TGTGCCAGTAGTATAAACACTGTTGGGCTAGACTCCGATACGCAGTATTTT.

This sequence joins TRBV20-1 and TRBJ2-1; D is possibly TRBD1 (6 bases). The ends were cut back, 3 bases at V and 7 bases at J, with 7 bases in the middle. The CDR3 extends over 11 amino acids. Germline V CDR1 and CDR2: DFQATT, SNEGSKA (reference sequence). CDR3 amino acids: CSASGTNEQFF. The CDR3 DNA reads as TGCAGTGCTAGTGGGACAAATGAGCAGTTCTTC.

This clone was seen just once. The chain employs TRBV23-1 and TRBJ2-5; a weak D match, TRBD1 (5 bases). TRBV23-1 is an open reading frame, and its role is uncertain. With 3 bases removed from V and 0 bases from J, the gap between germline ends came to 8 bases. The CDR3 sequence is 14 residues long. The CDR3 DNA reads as TGCGCCAGCAGTCAGGGGCCATACCAAGAGACCCAGTACTTC. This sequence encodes CASSQGPYQETQYF.

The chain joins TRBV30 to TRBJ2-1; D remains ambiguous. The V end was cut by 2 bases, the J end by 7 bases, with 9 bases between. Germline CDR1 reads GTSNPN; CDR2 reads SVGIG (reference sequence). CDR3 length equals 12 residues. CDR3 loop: CAWSSGLNEQFF. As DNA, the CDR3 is TGTGCCTGGAGTAGTGGTTTGAATGAGCAGTTCTTC.

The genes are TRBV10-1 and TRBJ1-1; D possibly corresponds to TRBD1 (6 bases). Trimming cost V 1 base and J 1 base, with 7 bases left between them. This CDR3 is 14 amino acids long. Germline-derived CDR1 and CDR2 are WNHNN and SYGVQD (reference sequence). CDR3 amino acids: CASSELGANTEAFF. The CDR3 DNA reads TGCGCCAGCAGTGAGTTGGGGGCGAACACTGAAGCTTTCTTT.

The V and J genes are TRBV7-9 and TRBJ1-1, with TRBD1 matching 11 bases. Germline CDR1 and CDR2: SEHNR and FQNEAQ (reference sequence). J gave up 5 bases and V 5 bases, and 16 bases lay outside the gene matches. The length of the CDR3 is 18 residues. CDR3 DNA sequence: TGTGCCAGCAGCACCCCCGAAAGGGGACAGGGGGGGGATACTGAAGCTTTCTTT. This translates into CASSTPERGQGGDTEAFF.

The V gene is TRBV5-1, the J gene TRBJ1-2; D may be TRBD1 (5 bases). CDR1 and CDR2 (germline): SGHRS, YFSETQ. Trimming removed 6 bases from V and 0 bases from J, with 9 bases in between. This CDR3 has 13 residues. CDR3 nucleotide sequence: TGCGCCAGCAAGGACACCTCTAACTATGGCTACACCTTC. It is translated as CASKDTSNYGYTF.

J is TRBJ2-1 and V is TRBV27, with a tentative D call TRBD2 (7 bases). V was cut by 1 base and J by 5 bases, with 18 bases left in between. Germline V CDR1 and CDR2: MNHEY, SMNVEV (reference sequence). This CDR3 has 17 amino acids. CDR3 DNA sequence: TGTGCCAGCAGTTTATGGTACGTGGGGGGGCCGGACAATGAGCAGTTCTTC. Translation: CASSLWYVGGPDNEQFF.

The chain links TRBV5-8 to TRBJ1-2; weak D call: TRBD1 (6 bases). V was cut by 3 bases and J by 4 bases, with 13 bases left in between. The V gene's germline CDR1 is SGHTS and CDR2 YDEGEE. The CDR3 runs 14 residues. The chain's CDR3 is CASSWENRAYGYTF. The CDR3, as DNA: TGTGCCAGCAGCTGGGAAAACAGGGCCTATGGCTACACCTTC.

CDR3 bases: TGTGCCAGCAGCTTGAGCGGGGGGGCCGAAGATACGCAGTATTTT. Amino acids: CASSLSGGAEDTQYF. V gene TRBV13 combines with J gene TRBJ2-3, with 10 nucleotides matching TRBD2. V lost 3 bases to trimming and J lost 5 bases; unmatched junction nucleotides: 5. The CDR3 has 15 amino acids. Germline values: CDR1 PRHDT, CDR2 FYEKMQ (reference sequence).